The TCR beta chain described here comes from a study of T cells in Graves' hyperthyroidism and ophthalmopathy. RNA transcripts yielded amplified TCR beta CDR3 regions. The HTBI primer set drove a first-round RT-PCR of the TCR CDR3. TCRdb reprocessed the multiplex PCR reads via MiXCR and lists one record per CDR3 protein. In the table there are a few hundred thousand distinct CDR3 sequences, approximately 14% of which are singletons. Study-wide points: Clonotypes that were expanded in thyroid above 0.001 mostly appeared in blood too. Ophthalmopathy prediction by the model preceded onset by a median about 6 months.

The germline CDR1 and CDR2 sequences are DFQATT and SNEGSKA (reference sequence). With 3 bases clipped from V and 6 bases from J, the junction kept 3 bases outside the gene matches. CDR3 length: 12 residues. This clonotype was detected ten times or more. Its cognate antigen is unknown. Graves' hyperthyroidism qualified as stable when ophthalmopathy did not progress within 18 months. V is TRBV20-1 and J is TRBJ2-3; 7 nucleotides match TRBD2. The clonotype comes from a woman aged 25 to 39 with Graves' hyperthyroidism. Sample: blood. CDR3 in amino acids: CSASASGDTQYF. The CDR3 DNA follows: TGCAGTGCTAGCGCTAGCGGCGATACGCAGTATTTT.